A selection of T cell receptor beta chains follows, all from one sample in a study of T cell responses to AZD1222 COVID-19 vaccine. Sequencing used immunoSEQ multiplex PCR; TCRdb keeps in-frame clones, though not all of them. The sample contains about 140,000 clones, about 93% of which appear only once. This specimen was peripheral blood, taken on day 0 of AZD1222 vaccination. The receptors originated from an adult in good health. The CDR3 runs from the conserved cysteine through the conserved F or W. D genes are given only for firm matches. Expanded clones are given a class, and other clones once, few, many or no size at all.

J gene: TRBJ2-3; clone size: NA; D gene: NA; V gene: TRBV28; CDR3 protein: CASRTSGEGPTDTQYF; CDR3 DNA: TGTGCCAGCAGAACCTCCGGGGAAGGGCCCACAGATACGCAGTATTTT
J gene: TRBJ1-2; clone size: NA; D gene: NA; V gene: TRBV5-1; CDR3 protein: CASSLLGQAEGYTF; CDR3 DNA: TGCGCCAGCAGCCTCCTTGGGCAGGCGGAAGGCTACACCTTC
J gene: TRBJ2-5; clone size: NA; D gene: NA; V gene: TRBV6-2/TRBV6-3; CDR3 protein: CASSGTGTQYF; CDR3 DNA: TGTGCCAGCAGTGGAACGGGAACCCAGTACTTC
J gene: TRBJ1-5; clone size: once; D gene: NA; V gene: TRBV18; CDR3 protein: CASSLQPQHF; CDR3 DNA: TGTGCCAGCTCATTACAGCCCCAGCATTTT
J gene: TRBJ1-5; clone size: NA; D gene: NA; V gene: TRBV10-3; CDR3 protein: CAISEPDGQPQHF; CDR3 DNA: TGTGCCATCAGTGAGCCCGACGGACAGCCCCAGCATTTT
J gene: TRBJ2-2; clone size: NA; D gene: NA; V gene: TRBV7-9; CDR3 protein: CASSLVAARGDTGELFF; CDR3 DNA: TGTGCCAGCAGCTTAGTGGCCGCCCGTGGGGACACCGGGGAGCTGTTTTTT
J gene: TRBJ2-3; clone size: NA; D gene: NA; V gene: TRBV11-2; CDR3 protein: CASSPVRGRGLSTDTQYF; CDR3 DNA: TGTGCCAGCAGCCCCGTCAGGGGACGCGGTCTTAGCACAGATACGCAGTATTTT
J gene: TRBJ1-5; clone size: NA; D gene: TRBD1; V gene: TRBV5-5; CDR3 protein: CASSSRLLQGVAYSNQPQHF; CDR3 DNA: TGTGCCAGCAGTTCTAGACTTCTCCAGGGGGTAGCATATAGCAATCAGCCCCAGCATTTT
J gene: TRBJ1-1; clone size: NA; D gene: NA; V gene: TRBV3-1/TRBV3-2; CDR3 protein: CASSQRTEAFF; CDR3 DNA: TGTGCCAGCAGCCAGAGGACTGAAGCTTTCTTT
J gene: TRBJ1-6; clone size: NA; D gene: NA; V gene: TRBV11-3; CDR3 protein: CASTRVDGSSYNSPLHF; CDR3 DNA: TGTGCCAGCACACGCGTCGATGGGAGCTCCTATAATTCACCCCTCCACTTT
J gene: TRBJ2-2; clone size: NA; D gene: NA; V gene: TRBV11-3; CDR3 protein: CASSRSLMGHPNTGELFF; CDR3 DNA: TGTGCCAGCAGCCGCTCCTTAATGGGACACCCGAACACCGGGGAGCTGTTTTTT
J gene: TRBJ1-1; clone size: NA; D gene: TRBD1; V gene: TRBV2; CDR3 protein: CASSETGQRNEAFF; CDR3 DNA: TGTGCCAGCAGCGAAACGGGACAGAGAAATGAAGCTTTCTTT
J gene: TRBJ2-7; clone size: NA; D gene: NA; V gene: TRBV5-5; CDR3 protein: CASSLGITEQYF; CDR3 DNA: TGTGCCAGCAGCTTGGGGATTACCGAGCAGTACTTC
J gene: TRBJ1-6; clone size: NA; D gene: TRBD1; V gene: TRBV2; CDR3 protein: CASSEVRGRNSPLHF; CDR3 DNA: TGTGCCAGCAGTGAAGTCAGGGGGCGAAATTCACCCCTCCACTTT
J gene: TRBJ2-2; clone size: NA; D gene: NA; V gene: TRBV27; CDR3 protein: CASSPLETGELFF; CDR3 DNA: TGTGCCAGCAGTCCCCTAGAGACCGGGGAGCTGTTTTTT
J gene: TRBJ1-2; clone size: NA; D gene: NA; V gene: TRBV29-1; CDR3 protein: CSVEQGYGYTF; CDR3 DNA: TGCAGCGTTGAACAAGGCTATGGCTACACCTTC
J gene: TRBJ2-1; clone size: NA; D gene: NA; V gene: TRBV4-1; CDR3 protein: CASSPGRARGGASYNEQFF; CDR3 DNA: TGCGCCAGCAGCCCGGGGCGAGCTAGGGGGGGGGCCTCCTACAATGAGCAGTTCTTC
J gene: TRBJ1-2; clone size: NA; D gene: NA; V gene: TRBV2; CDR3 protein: CASSEEPPGTVYGYTF; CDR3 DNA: TGTGCCAGCAGTGAAGAACCCCCAGGGACGGTCTATGGCTACACCTTC
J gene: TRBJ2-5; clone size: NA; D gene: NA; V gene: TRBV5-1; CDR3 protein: CASSLTSLGETQYF; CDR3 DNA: TGCGCCAGCAGCTTGACCTCCCTCGGGGAGACCCAGTACTTC
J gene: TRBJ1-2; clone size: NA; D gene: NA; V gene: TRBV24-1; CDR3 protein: CATSDEDSGYTF; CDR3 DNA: TGTGCCACCAGTGATGAAGATTCTGGCTACACCTTC
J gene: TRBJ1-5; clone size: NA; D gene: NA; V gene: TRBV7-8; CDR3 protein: CASSFLRGFQPQHF; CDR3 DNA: TGTGCCAGCAGCTTCCTGAGGGGGTTCCAGCCCCAGCATTTT
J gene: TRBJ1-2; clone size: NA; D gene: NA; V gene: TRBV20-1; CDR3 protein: CSAPEGQGYTF; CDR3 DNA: TGCAGTGCCCCTGAGGGGCAGGGCTACACCTTC
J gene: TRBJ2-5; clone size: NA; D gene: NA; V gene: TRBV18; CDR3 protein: CASATAGYETQYF; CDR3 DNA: TGTGCCAGCGCAACGGCAGGATATGAGACCCAGTACTTC
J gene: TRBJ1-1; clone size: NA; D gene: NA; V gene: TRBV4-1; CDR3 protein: CASSTRGLNTEAFF; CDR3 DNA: TGCGCCAGCAGCACCCGAGGCCTAAACACTGAAGCTTTCTTT
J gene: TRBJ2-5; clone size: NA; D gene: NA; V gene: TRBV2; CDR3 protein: CASSPDSSETQYF; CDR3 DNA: TGTGCCAGCAGCCCGGACAGCTCAGAGACCCAGTACTTC
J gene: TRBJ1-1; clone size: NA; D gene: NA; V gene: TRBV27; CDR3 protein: CASSAGLMNTEAFF; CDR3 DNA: TGTGCCAGCAGTGCCGGGTTGATGAACACTGAAGCTTTCTTT
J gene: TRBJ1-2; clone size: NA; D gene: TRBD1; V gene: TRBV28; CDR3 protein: CASSLQGADYGYTF; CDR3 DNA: TGTGCCAGCAGTTTACAGGGGGCAGACTATGGCTACACCTTC
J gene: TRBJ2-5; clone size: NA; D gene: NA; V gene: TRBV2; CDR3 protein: CASKFRLQETQYF; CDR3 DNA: TGTGCCAGCAAATTTCGGCTTCAAGAGACCCAGTACTTC
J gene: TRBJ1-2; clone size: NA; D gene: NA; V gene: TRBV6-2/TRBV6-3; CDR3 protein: CASSYAPNYGYTF; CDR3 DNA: TGTGCCAGCAGTTACGCTCCTAACTATGGCTACACCTTC
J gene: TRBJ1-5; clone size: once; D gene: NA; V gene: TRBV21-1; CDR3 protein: CALYPDRAPNQPQHF; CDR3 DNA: TGTGCCCTCTATCCGGACAGGGCTCCCAATCAGCCCCAGCATTTT
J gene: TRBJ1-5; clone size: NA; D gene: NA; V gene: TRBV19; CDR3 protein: CASSILGLDQPQHF; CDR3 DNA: TGTGCCAGTAGTATATTAGGGCTCGATCAGCCCCAGCATTTT
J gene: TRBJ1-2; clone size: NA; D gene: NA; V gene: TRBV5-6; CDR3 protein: CASRVRGANYGYTF; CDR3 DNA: TGTGCCAGCAGGGTAAGAGGGGCGAACTATGGCTACACCTTC
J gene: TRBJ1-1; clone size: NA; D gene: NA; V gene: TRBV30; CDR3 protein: CAWGDQGGKAFF; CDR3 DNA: TGTGCCTGGGGGGATCAGGGTGGGAAAGCTTTCTTT
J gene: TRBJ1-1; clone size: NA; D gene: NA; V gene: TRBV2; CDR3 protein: CASIVRWNTEAFF; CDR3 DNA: TGTGCCAGCATCGTTCGGTGGAACACTGAAGCTTTCTTT
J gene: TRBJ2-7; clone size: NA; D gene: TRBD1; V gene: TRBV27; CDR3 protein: CASSSRRQGGYEQYF; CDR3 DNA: TGTGCCAGCAGTTCCCGCCGACAGGGCGGCTACGAGCAGTACTTC
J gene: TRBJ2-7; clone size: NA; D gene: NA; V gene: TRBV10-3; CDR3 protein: CAISELARPFRGSYEQYF; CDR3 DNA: TGTGCCATCAGTGAACTCGCCAGACCCTTTAGGGGATCCTACGAGCAGTACTTC
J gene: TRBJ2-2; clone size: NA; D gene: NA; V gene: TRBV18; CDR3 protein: CASSPAAGVFRTGELFF; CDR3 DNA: TGTGCCAGCTCACCAGCAGCAGGGGTCTTTCGCACCGGGGAGCTGTTTTTT
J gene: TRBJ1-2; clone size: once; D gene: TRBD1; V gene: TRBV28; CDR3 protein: CASRFDRGRIYGYTF; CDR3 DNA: TGTGCCAGCAGGTTCGACAGGGGGCGGATCTATGGCTACACCTTC
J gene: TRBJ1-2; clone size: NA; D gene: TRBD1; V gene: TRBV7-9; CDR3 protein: CASSLVDGQGNYGYTF; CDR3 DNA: TGTGCCAGCAGCTTAGTAGACGGACAGGGAAACTATGGCTACACCTTC
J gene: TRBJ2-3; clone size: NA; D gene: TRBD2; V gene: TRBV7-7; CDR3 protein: CASSLGLAGTDTQYF; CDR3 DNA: TGTGCTAGCAGCTTAGGACTAGCGGGCACAGATACGCAGTATTTT
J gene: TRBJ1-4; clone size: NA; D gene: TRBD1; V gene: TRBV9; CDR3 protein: CASSGRQGTNEKLFF; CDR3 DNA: TGTGCCAGCAGCGGGAGACAGGGAACTAATGAAAAACTGTTTTTT
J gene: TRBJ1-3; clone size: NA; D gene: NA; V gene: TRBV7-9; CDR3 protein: CASSLGNSGNTIYF; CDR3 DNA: TGTGCCAGCAGCTTAGGAAACTCTGGAAACACCATATATTTT
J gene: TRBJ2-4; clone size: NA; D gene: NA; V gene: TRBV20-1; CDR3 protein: CSASRGGQDIQYF; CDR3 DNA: TGCAGTGCTAGTAGGGGGGGCCAGGACATTCAGTACTTC
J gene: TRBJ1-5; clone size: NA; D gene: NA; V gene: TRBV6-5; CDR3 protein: CASSYAPGQPQHF; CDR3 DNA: TGTGCCAGCAGTTACGCCCCGGGGCAGCCCCAGCATTTT
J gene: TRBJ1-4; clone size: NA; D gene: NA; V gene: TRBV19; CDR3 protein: CASSTPGGPRELFF; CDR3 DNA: TGTGCCAGTAGTACCCCGGGAGGCCCTCGGGAACTGTTTTTT
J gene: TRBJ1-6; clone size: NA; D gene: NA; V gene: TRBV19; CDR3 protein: CASSISSASPGRKALHF; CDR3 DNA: TGTGCCAGTAGTATCTCTAGCGCGTCGCCAGGGAGGAAGGCCCTCCACTTT
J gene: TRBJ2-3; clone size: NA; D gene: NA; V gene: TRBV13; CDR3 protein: CASSPDSSDTQYF; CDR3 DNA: TGTGCCAGCAGCCCGGACAGTTCAGATACGCAGTATTTT
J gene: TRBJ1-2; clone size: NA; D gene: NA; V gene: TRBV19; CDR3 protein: CASSIGEPTGYTF; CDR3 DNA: TGTGCCAGTAGTATAGGGGAACCAACTGGCTACACCTTC
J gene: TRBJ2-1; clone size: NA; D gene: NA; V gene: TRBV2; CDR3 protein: CASSLSGGPYNEQFF; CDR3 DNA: TGTGCCAGCAGTTTATCGGGGGGCCCCTACAATGAGCAGTTCTTC
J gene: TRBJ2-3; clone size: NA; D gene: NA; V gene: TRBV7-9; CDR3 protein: CASNLDAGGFDTQYF; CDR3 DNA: TGTGCCAGCAACTTGGATGCAGGTGGTTTCGATACGCAGTATTTT
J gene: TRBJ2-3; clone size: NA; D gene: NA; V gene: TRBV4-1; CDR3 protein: CASSQQWGDTQYF; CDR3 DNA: TGCGCCAGCAGCCAACAGTGGGGGGATACGCAGTATTTT
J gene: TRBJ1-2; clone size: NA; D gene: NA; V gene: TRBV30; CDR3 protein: CAWMGRGDYGYTF; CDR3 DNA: TGTGCCTGGATGGGACGAGGGGACTATGGCTACACCTTC
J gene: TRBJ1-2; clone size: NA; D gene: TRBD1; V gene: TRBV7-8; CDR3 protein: CASSLPGQHYGYTF; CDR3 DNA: TGTGCCAGCAGCTTACCGGGACAGCACTATGGCTACACCTTC
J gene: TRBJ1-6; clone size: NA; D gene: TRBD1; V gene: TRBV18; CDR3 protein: CASSPFTATGVNSPLHF; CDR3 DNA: TGTGCCAGCTCACCATTCACGGCGACAGGGGTTAATTCACCCCTCCACTTT
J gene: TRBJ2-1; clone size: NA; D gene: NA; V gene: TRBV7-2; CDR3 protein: CASSVWSGSGNEQFF; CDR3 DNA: TGTGCCAGCAGCGTCTGGTCCGGGAGTGGCAATGAGCAGTTCTTC
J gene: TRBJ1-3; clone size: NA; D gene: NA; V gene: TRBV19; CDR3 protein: CASSLGTSGNTIYF; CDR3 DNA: TGTGCCAGTAGTCTAGGGACATCTGGAAACACCATATATTTT